This T cell receptor (beta chain) emerged from a study of blood T cell repertoires in COVID-19. The method was immunoSEQ multiplex PCR; TCRdb's version includes in-frame clones alone and lacks a portion of them. The sample includes hundreds of thousands of clones, 75% to 85% of them seen just once. Germline CDR1 SQVTM, CDR2 ANQGSEA. The J segment lost 4 bases and the V segment lost 6 bases, leaving 10 bases of the junction unmatched. The CDR3 totals 14 residues. Sequencing input: peripheral blood. This rearrangement joins TRBV29-1 to TRBJ2-7; TRBD1 matches at 9 bases. The receptor was isolated from a human donor in a cohort sampled during active COVID-19. As DNA, the CDR3 is TGCAGCGTGCGAAGCGGGACAGGGTTTTACGAGCAGTACTTC. This sequence encodes CSVRSGTGFYEQYF.